These 13 T cell receptor beta chains were all obtained from the same sample, sequenced in a study of PD-L1 blockade in urothelial cancer. Using immunoSEQ multiplex PCR, the repertoire was profiled, and TCRdb retains in-frame clones only, with some absent. Here the sample spans fewer than 50,000 clones, about 88% being singletons. Stated time point: pretreatment peripheral blood. The sample consisted of PBMCs, taken around atezolizumab (anti-PD-L1) treatment. These receptors all come from a man between 65 and 85 years old with urothelial cancer.

In this sample, this clone turned up once. The V and J genes are TRBV2 and TRBJ2-7, with no clear D. Germline V lookup: CDR1 SNHLY, CDR2 FYNNEI. Trimming took 6 bases from V and 4 from J, leaving 7 bases between them. The CDR3 sequence is 11 residues long. The CDR3 DNA reads TGTGCCAGCAGGCGGTCTTACGAGCAGTACTTC. It encodes CASRRSYEQYF.

This chain uses TRBV11-1 with TRBJ2-7, with a possible D match to TRBD2 (6 bases). With 5 bases removed from V and 4 bases from J, the gap between germline ends came to 9 bases. The CDR3 covers 12 residues. Per germline, CDR1 SGHAT and CDR2 FQDESV (reference sequence). CDR3 DNA sequence: TGTGCCAGCAGCCGGGCGGGGTACGAGCAGTACTTC. It translates to CASSRAGYEQYF.

The rearrangement joins TRBV4-2 to TRBJ1-2; no definite D call. The germline V gene has CDR1 LGHNA and CDR2 YNFKEQ. The CDR3 extends over 14 amino acids. Trimming cost V 0 bases and J 8 bases, with 13 bases left between them. As DNA, the CDR3 is TGTGCCAGCAGCCAAGATGCCGGGGTCGGGGGCTACACCTTC. It specifies CASSQDAGVGGYTF.

The rearrangement joins TRBV19 to TRBJ1-1; no clear D gene. This CDR3 region has 14 residues. Trimming removed 3 bases from V and 2 bases from J, with 10 bases in between. The V gene's germline CDR1 is LNHDA and CDR2 SQIVND (reference sequence). The CDR3 DNA reads as TGTGCCAGTAGTATCGCGAGCTATAACACTGAAGCTTTCTTT. Amino acids: CASSIASYNTEAFF.

This chain joins TRBV29-1 and TRBJ2-3, with 8 nucleotides matching TRBD2. Germline lookup yields CDR1 SQVTM and CDR2 ANQGSEA. The CDR3 has 12 amino acids. V dropped 8 bases and J dropped 2; count of bases not matched to a gene: 3. The CDR3 loop reads CSLLAATDTQYF. In DNA, the CDR3 is TGCAGCCTACTAGCGGCCACAGATACGCAGTATTTT.

The chain recombines TRBV7-2 with TRBJ2-3; 7 bases are a match to TRBD2. CDR1 SGHTA and CDR2 FQGNSA come from the germline V gene. V was clipped by 2 bases and J by 6 bases; unmatched bases: 5. This CDR3 is 14 amino acids long. CDR3 nucleotides: TGTGCCAGCAGCTTACGGGGGGACGGGGATACGCAGTATTTT. It yields the protein CASSLRGDGDTQYF.

A few counts support this clone. The chain combines TRBV9 with TRBJ2-6; D is ambiguous. Germline CDR1 is SGDLS and CDR2 is YYNGEE. The CDR3 consists of 16 residues. V was pared by 0 bases and J by 1 base, with 8 bases between. The CDR3 DNA reads TGTGCCAGCAGCGTAGCGAGGTTATCTGGGGCCAACGTCCTGACTTTC. The encoded protein is CASSVARLSGANVLTF.

V usage is TRBV7-9 and J usage is TRBJ2-2, with D tentatively TRBD2 (5 bases). The CDR3 has 15 residues. Germline V gene data show CDR1 as SEHNR and CDR2 as FQNEAQ (reference sequence). V dropped 4 bases and J dropped 6 bases, with 15 bases sitting between them. CDR3 in amino acids: CASSSLEALAGELFF. The DNA for the CDR3 is TGTGCCAGCAGCTCACTAGAGGCGCTTGCCGGGGAGCTGTTTTTT. The complete variable domain, with remaining parts taken from reference TRBV7-9 and TRBJ2-2, reads DTGVSQNPRHKITKRGQNVTFRCDPISEHNRLYWYRQTLGQGPEFLTYFQNEAQLEKSRLLSDRFSAERPKGSFSTLEIQRTEQGDSAMYLCASSSLEALAGELFFGEGSRLTVL.

This chain connects TRBV6-1 to TRBJ1-6, with a possible D match to TRBD1 (5 bases). The germline gives CDR1 MNHNS, CDR2 SASEGT. This CDR3 region has 16 residues. V lost 1 base and J lost 5, with 12 bases in between. This CDR3 is CASSEGLAGNNSPLHF. The CDR3 DNA is TGTGCCAGCAGTGAAGGGTTAGCAGGGAATAATTCACCCCTCCACTTT.

CDR3 loop: CATSTRTRGLNEQFF. CDR3 nucleotide sequence: TGTGCCACCAGCACCCGGACGAGGGGGCTTAATGAGCAGTTCTTC. This chain connects TRBV15 to TRBJ2-1, with 7 bases matching TRBD1. The germline V gene encodes CDR1 LNHNV and CDR2 YYDKDF (reference sequence). With V trimmed by 4 bases and J by 7 bases, 10 bases remained unmatched. This CDR3 contains 15 residues.

The chain combines TRBV4-1 with TRBJ2-2; D gene uncertain. Trimming stripped 0 bases from V and 8 bases from J, with 13 bases between. The CDR3 is made up of 15 amino acids. Germline loops: CDR1 MGHRA, CDR2 YSYEKL. The CDR3 loop is CASSQDPRAAGELFF. CDR3 nucleotides: TGCGCCAGCAGCCAAGATCCTCGCGCGGCGGGGGAGCTGTTTTTT.

This rearrangement joins TRBV6-1 to TRBJ2-3, with 7 bases lining up with TRBD2. Germline assignment: CDR1 MNHNS and CDR2 SASEGT. The CDR3 extends over 12 amino acids. The J segment lost 2 bases and the V segment lost 10 bases, leaving 3 bases of the junction unmatched. The CDR3 sequence: CATGGPTDTQYF. Written as DNA, the CDR3 is TGTGCCACGGGGGGACCCACAGATACGCAGTATTTT.

This chain joins TRBV5-1 and TRBJ2-7; TRBD1 matches at 7 bases. Germline V gene lookup returns CDR1 SGHRS and CDR2 YFSETQ. The CDR3 totals 14 residues. Losses at the gene ends were 0 bases for V and 3 bases for J; bases not matched to a gene: 3. CDR3 in DNA: TGCGCCAGCAGCTTGGACAGGGGTTTCTACGAGCAGTACTTC. Protein product: CASSLDRGFYEQYF.